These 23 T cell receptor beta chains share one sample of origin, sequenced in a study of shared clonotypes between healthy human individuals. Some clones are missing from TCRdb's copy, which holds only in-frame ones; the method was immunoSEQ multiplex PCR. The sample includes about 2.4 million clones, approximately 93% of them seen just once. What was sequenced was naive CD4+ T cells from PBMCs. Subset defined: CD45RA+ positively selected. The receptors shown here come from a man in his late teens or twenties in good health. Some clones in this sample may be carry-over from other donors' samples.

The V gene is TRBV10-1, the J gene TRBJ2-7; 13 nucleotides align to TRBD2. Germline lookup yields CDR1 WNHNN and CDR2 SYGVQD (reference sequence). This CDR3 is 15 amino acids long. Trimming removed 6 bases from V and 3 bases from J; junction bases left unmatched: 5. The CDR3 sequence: CASRETSGRVYEQYF. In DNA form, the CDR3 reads TGCGCCAGCAGGGAAACTAGCGGGAGGGTCTACGAGCAGTACTTC.

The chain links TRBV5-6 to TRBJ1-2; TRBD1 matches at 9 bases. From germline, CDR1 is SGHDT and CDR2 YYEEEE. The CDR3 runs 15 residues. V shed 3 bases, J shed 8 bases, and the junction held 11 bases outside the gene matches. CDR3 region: CASSSPGQGVSGYTF. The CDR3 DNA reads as TGTGCCAGCAGCTCGCCGGGACAGGGTGTGTCGGGCTACACCTTC.

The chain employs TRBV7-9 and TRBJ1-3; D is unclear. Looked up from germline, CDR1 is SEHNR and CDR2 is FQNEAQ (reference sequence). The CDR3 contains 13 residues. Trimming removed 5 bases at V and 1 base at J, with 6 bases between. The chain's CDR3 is CASSPSSGNTIYF. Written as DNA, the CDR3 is TGTGCCAGCAGCCCGTCTTCTGGAAACACCATATATTTT.

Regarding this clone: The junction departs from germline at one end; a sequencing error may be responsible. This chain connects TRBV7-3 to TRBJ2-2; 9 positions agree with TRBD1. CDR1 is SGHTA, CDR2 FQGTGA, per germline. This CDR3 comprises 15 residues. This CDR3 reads CASSFGTGNAGELFF. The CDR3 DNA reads TGTGCCAGCAGCTTCGGGACAGGGAACGCCGGGGAGCTGTTTTTT.

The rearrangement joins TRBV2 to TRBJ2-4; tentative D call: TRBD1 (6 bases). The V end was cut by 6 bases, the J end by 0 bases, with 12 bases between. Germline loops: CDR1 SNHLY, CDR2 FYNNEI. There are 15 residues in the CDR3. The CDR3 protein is CASSPLDRAKNIQYF. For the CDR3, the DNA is TGTGCCAGCAGCCCCCTGGACAGAGCCAAAAACATTCAGTACTTC.

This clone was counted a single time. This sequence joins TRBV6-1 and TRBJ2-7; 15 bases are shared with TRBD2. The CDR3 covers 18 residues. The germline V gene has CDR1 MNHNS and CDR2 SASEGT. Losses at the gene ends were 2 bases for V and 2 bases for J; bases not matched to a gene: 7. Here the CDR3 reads CASSETGLAGGSAYEQYF. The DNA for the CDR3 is TGTGCCAGCAGTGAAACGGGACTAGCGGGAGGATCGGCCTACGAGCAGTACTTC.

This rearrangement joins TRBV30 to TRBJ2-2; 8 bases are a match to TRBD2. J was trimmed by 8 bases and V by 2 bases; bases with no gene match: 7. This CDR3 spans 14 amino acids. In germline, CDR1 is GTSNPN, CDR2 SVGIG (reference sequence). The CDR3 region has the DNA TGTGCCTGGAGTCCCCCGGGAGGGGTTGGGGAGCTGTTTTTT. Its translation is CAWSPPGGVGELFF. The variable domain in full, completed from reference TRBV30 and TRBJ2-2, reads SQTIHQWPATLVQPVGSPLSLECTVEGTSNPNLYWYRQAAGRGLQLLFYSVGIGQISSEVPQNLSASRPQDRQFILSSKKLLLSDSGFYLCAWSPPGGVGELFFGEGSRLTVL.

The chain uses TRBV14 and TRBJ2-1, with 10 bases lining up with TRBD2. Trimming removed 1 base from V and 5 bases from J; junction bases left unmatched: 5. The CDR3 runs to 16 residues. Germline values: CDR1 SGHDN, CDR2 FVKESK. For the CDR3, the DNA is TGTGCCAGCAGCCAAGTAGGACTAGCGGTTCACAATGAGCAGTTCTTC. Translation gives CASSQVGLAVHNEQFF.

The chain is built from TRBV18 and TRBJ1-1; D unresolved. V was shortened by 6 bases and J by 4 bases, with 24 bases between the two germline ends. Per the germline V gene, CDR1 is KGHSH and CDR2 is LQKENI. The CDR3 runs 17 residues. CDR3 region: CASSPSRGQRDGTEAFF. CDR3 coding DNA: TGTGCCAGCTCCCCGTCCCGAGGCCAGAGGGATGGCACTGAAGCTTTCTTT. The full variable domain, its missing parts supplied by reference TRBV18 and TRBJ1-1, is NAGVMQNPRHLVRRRGQEARLRCSPMKGHSHVYWYRQLPEEGLKFMVYLQKENIIDESGMPKERFSAEFPKEGPSILRIQQVVRGDSAAYFCASSPSRGQRDGTEAFFGQGTRLTVV.

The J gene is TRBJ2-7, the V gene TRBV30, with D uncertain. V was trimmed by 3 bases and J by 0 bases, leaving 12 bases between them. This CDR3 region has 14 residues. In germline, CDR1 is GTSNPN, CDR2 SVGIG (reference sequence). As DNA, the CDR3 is TGTGCCTGGAGGACGGGCCTCAGCTCCTACGAGCAGTACTTC. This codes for CAWRTGLSSYEQYF.

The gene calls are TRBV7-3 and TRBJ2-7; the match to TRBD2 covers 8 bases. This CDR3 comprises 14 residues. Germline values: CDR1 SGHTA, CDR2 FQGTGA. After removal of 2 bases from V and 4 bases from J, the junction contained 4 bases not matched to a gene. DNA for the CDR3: TGTGCCAGCAGCTTATTGGGCGGGAGGTACGAGCAGTACTTC. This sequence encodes CASSLLGGRYEQYF.

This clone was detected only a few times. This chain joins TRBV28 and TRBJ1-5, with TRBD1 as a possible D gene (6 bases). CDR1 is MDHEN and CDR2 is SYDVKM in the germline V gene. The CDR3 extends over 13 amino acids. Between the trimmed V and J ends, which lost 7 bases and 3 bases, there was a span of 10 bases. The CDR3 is CASKGDSNQPQHF. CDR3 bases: TGTGCCAGCAAGGGGGATTCCAATCAGCCCCAGCATTTT. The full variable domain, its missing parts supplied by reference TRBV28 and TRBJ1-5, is DVKVTQSSRYLVKRTGEKVFLECVQDMDHENMFWYRQDPGLGLRLIYFSYDVKMKEKGDIPEGYSVSREKKERFSLILESASTNQTSMYLCASKGDSNQPQHFGDGTRLSIL.

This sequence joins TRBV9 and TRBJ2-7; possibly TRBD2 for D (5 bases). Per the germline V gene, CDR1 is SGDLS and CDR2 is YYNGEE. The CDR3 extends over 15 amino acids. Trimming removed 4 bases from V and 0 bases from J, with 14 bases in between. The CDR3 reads CASSPSAVSSYEQYF. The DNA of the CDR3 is TGTGCCAGCAGCCCCTCAGCGGTAAGCTCCTACGAGCAGTACTTC.

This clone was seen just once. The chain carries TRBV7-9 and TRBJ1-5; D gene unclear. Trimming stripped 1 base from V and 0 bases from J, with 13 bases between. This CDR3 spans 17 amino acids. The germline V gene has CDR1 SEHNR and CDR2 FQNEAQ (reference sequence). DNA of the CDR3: TGTGCCAGCAGCTTAGGTTTCGGACGGGATAGCAATCAGCCCCAGCATTTT. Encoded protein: CASSLGFGRDSNQPQHF.

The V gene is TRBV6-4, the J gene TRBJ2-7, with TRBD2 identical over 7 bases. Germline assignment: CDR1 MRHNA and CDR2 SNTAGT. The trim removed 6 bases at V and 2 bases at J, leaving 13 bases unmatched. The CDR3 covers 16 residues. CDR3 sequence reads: CASRRTLATYPYEQYF. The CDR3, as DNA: TGTGCCAGCAGACGTACACTAGCGACTTACCCCTACGAGCAGTACTTC.

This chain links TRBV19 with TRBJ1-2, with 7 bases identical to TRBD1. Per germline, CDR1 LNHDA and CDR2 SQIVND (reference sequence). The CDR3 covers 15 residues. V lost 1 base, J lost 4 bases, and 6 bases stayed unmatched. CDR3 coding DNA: TGTGCCAGTAGTATAGTGCGACAGGGTGGCTATGGCTACACCTTC. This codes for CASSIVRQGGYGYTF.

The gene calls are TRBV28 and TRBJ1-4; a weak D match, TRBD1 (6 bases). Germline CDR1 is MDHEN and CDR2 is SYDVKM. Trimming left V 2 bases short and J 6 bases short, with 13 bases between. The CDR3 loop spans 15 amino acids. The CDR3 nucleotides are TGTGCCAGCAGTTTACGTTGGCCAGGGGATGAAAAACTGTTTTTT. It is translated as CASSLRWPGDEKLFF.

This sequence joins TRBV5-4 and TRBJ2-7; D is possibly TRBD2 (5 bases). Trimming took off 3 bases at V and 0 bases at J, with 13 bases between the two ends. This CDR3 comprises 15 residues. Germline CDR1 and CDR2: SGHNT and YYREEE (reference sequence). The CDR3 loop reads CASSSRGSASYEQYF. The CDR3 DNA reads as TGTGCCAGCAGCTCCCGGGGTAGCGCCTCCTACGAGCAGTACTTC.

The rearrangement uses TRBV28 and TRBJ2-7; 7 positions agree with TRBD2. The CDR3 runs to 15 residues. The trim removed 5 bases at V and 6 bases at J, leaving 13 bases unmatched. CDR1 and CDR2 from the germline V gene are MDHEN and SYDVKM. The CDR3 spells CASSPAGASQGEQYF. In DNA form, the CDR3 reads TGTGCCAGCAGTCCGGCGGGAGCCTCTCAGGGCGAGCAGTACTTC.

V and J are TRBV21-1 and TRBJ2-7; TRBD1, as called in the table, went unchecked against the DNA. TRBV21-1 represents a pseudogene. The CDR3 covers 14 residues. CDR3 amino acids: CASNGGQGSYEQYF. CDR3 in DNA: TGTGCCAGCAATGGGGGACAGGGATCCTACGAGCAGTACTTC.

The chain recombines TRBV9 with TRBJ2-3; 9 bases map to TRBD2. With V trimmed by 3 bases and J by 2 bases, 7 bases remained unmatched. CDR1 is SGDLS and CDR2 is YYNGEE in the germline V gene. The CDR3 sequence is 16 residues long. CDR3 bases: TGTGCCAGCAGCGATAGCGGGAGAGGATTCACAGATACGCAGTATTTT. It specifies CASSDSGRGFTDTQYF.

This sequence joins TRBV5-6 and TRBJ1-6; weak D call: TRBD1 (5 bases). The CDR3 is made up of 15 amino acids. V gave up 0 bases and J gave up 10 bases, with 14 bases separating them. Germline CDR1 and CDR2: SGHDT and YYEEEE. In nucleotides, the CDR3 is TGTGCCAGCAGCTTGGGTCCCCAGGGCATGTCACCCCTCCACTTT. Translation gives CASSLGPQGMSPLHF.

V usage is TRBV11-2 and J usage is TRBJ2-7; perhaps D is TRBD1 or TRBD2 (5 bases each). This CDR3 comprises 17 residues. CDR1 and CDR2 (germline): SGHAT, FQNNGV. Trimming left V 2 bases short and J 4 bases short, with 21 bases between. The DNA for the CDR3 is TGTGCCAGCAGCTTACAAAGGAACCTTAGAGGGGATTACGAGCAGTACTTC. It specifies CASSLQRNLRGDYEQYF.